Included here is one TCR beta chain sequence, with context. The data derive from a study of technical replicates of blood from a handful of donors. Here immunoSEQ multiplex PCR was the method, and the copy in TCRdb shows in-frame clones only, minus some. The sample records over 65,000 clones, 94% being singletons. V lost 7 bases, J lost 2 bases, and 14 bases lay in between. The V gene's germline CDR1 is SEHNR and CDR2 FQNEAQ (reference sequence). The CDR3 runs to 14 residues. The chain recombines TRBV7-9 with TRBJ2-5; tentatively, D is TRBD1 (5 bases). The sequencing input was T cells isolated from PBMCs. The source of this sequence is a human donor in good health. The CDR3 reads CASTPWGRQETQYF. The CDR3 DNA sequence: TGTGCCAGCACCCCCTGGGGCAGGCAAGAGACCCAGTACTTC. The variable domain in full, with the rest retrieved from reference TRBV7-9 and TRBJ2-5, is DTGVSQNPRHKITKRGQNVTFRCDPISEHNRLYWYRQTLGQGPEFLTYFQNEAQLEKSRLLSDRFSAERPKGSFSTLEIQRTEQGDSAMYLCASTPWGRQETQYFGPGTRLLVL.